These 5 T cell receptor beta chains were all obtained from the same sample, sequenced in a study of cytomegalovirus exposure and HLA in healthy donors. The study ran its PCR with 60 Vbeta and 13 Jbeta primers. Assay: immunoSEQ multiplex PCR; the TCRdb copy retains only in-frame clones and omits some. The data contain around 95,000 clones, approximately 79% of them singletons. The specimen sequenced was PBMCs. The receptors come from a male donor in good health and CMV-seronegative.

V and J are TRBV7-9 and TRBJ2-1; D perhaps matches TRBD2 (6 bases). Per the germline V gene, CDR1 is SEHNR and CDR2 is FQNEAQ (reference sequence). This CDR3 is 16 amino acids long. V lost 1 base to trimming and J lost 4 bases, with 14 bases between them. The CDR3 reads CASSLGAGGGYNEQFF. The CDR3 DNA sequence: TGTGCCAGCAGCTTAGGAGCCGGGGGTGGGTACAATGAGCAGTTCTTC.

The chain joins TRBV27 to TRBJ1-2; 9 bases match TRBD1. V shed 5 bases, J shed 3 bases, and the junction held 7 bases outside the gene matches. The germline CDR1 and CDR2 sequences are MNHEY and SMNVEV (reference sequence). The CDR3 spans 15 residues. The CDR3 nucleotides are TGTGCCAGCAGTACCCTGGGACAGGGTTACTATGGCTACACCTTC. Its translation: CASSTLGQGYYGYTF.

This clone has more than one count but fewer than ten. The V call is TRBV19, the J call TRBJ2-5, with 9 bases identical to TRBD2. The CDR3 extends over 13 amino acids. Per the germline V gene, CDR1 is LNHDA and CDR2 is SQIVND (reference sequence). The ends lost 9 bases at V and 5 bases at J; junction bases unmatched: 7. Here the CDR3 reads CARKAGGGETQYF. The CDR3 DNA reads TGTGCCAGGAAAGCGGGAGGCGGGGAGACCCAGTACTTC.

The rearrangement joins TRBV21-1 to TRBJ1-5; no DNA check was done on the table's D call, TRBD1. TRBV21-1 is marked as a pseudogene. This CDR3 contains 12 residues. The chain's CDR3 is CASSHRGQPQHF. The CDR3 nucleotides read TGTGCCAGCAGCCACAGGGGGCAGCCCCAGCATTTT.

This clone was picked up a small number of times. The CDR3 loop reads CASTLRGLLYEQYF. The CDR3, as DNA: TGTGCCAGCACCTTAAGGGGCCTTTTATACGAGCAGTACTTC. The chain couples TRBV2 to TRBJ2-7; a weak D match, TRBD1 (5 bases). Trimming removed 7 bases from V and 4 bases from J, with 17 bases in between. Germline V gene data show CDR1 as SNHLY and CDR2 as FYNNEI. CDR3 length equals 14 residues.